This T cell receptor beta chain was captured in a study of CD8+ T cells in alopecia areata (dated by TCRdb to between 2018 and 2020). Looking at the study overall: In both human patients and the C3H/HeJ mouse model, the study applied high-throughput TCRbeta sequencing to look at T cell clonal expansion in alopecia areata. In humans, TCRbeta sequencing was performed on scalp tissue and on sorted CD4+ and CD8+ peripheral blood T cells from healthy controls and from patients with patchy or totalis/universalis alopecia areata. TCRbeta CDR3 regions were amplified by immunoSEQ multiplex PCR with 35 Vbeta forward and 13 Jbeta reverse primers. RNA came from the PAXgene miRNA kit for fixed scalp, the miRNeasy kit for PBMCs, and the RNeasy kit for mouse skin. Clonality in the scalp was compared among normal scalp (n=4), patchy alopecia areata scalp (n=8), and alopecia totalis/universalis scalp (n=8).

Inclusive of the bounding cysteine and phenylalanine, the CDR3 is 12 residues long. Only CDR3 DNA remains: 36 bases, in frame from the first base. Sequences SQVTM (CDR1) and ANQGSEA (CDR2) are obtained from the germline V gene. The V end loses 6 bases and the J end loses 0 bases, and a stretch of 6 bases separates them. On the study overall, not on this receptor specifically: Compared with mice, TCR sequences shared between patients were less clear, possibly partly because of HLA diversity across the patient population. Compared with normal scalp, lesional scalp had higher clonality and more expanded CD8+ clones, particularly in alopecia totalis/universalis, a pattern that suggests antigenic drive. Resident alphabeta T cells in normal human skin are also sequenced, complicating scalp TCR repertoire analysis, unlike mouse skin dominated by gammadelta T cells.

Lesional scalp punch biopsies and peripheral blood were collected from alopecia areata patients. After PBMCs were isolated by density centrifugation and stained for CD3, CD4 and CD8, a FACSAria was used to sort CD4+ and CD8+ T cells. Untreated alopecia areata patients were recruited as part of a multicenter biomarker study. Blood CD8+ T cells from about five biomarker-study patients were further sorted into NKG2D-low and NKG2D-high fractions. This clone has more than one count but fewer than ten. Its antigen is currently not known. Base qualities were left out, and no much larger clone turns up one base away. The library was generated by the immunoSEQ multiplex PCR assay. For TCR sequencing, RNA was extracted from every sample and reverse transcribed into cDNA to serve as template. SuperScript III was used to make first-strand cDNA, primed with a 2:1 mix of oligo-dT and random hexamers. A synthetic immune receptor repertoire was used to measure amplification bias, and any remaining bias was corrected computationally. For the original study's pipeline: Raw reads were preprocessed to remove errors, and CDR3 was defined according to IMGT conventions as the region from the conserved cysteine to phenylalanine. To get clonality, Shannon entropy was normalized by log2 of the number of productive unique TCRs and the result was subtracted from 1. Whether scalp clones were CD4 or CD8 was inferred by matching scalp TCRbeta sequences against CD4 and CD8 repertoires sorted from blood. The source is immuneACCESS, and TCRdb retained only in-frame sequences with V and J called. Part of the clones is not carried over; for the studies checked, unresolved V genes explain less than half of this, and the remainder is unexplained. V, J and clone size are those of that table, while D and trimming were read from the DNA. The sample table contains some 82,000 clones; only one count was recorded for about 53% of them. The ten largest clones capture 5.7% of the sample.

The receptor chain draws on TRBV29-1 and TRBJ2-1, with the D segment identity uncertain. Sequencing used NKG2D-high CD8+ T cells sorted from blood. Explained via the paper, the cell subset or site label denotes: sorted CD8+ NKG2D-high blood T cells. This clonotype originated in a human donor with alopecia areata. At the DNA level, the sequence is TGCAGCGTGACCAGCTCCTACAATGAGCAGTTCTTC. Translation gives CSVTSSYNEQFF.